This T cell receptor beta chain comes out of a study of blood T cells in healthy people across ages. Study background: About one barcoded beta molecule was captured per two T cells (by template switching).

The CDR3 sequence is 15 residues long. Germline CDR1 SGHDN, CDR2 FVKESK. V lost 6 bases to trimming and J lost 2 bases, with 16 bases between them. Note on this clonotype: Its antigen remains unidentified.

The use of a sample-barcoded 5' primer and a J-beta primer mix characterized a second PCR of roughly 7 to 11 cycles. Each CDR3 protein gets one entry after TCRdb re-called the 5' RACE reads with MiXCR. The sample yields 1,300,000 or so distinct CDR3 sequences, almost 60% seen once. Study-level results: Measured against age, TCR beta diversity per million T cells decreased in a roughly linear manner. When one million T cells were used, diversity estimates were thought to be underestimates.

This receptor was taken from a man between 18 and 29 years old in good health. The chain combines TRBV14 with TRBJ1-2; the D is unclear. Material for sequencing was blood. The CDR3 DNA is TGTGCCAGCAGTATCGATTCCGGGAAGAACTATGGCTACACCTTC. This codes for CASSIDSGKNYGYTF.